This entry lists 17 T cell receptor beta chains sequenced from one sample in a study of T cell responses to AZD1222 COVID-19 vaccine. The protocol was immunoSEQ multiplex PCR, while the TCRdb copy is restricted to in-frame clones and leaves out a portion. Among tens of thousands of clones, under 95% were seen once, and the ten largest hold 5.2%. The specimen was peripheral blood, collected on day 0 of MenACWY control vaccination. Receptors originate from an adult in good health.

CDR3 coding DNA: TGCGCCAGCAGCCCGGGGACAGGGGGCGCATTTGGCTACACCTTC. Its translation: CASSPGTGGAFGYTF. J is TRBJ1-2 and V is TRBV5-1; 12 positions agree with TRBD1. The CDR3 extends over 15 amino acids. Germline V gives CDR1 SGHRS, CDR2 YFSETQ. The ends lost 4 bases at V and 7 bases at J; junction bases unmatched: 8.

The chain uses TRBV5-1 and TRBJ2-7, with a weak D call TRBD2 (5 bases). V lost 0 bases, J lost 2 bases, and 12 bases lay in between. Germline loops: CDR1 SGHRS, CDR2 YFSETQ. The CDR3 extends over 15 amino acids. CDR3 residues: CASSLGGLAPYEQYF. The DNA for the CDR3 is TGCGCCAGCAGCTTGGGAGGGCTTGCTCCCTACGAGCAGTACTTC.

The chain couples TRBV28 to TRBJ2-7; 8 positions agree with TRBD2. This CDR3 has 17 residues. V shed 4 bases and J 4 bases; nucleotides not matched to a gene: 15. Per germline, CDR1 MDHEN and CDR2 SYDVKM. The CDR3 coding sequence is TGTGCCAGCAGTTACCGGAGGGAGGCCGGGGGGGCTTACGAGCAGTACTTC. This gives the protein CASSYRREAGGAYEQYF.

The chain uses TRBV28 and TRBJ2-7; no definite D call. V gave up 4 bases and J gave up 3 bases, with 10 bases separating them. CDR1 and CDR2 (germline): MDHEN, SYDVKM. The CDR3 runs 13 residues. CDR3 sequence reads: CASSSRHVYEQYF. CDR3 bases: TGTGCCAGCAGTTCAAGACACGTCTACGAGCAGTACTTC.

The chain employs TRBV2 and TRBJ2-3; D is unresolved. This CDR3 spans 13 amino acids. Germline V gene lookup returns CDR1 SNHLY and CDR2 FYNNEI. Trimming took 5 bases from V and 2 from J, leaving 8 bases between them. The CDR3 DNA reads as TGTGCCAGCAGTCAGGATACCACAGATACGCAGTATTTT. Translating it yields CASSQDTTDTQYF.

The V gene is TRBV19, the J gene TRBJ2-7; 8 bases match TRBD1. The ends lost 4 bases at V and 8 bases at J; junction bases unmatched: 7. The CDR3 length is 13 residues. The germline V gene encodes CDR1 LNHDA and CDR2 SQIVND (reference sequence). The CDR3: CASSRPGQEKQYF. DNA of the CDR3: TGTGCCAGTAGTAGACCGGGACAGGAGAAGCAGTACTTC.

V gene TRBV28 combines with J gene TRBJ2-6, with D tentatively TRBD2 (5 bases). Per germline, CDR1 MDHEN and CDR2 SYDVKM. V lost 1 base and J lost 0, with 13 bases in between. This CDR3 is 18 amino acids long. Written as DNA, the CDR3 is TGTGCCAGCAGTTTATTTTTCCAAGGGAGCTCTGGGGCCAACGTCCTGACTTTC. Residues: CASSLFFQGSSGANVLTF.

The rearrangement links TRBV10-2 to TRBJ2-7; D gene uncertain. CDR3 size: 12 residues. The V and J ends lost 2 bases and 6 bases respectively, with 8 bases between them. Per germline, CDR1 WSHSY and CDR2 SAAADI. Written as DNA, the CDR3 is TGCGCCAGCAGTGAGGCGCCCTCCGAGCAGTACTTC. Amino acids: CASSEAPSEQYF.

V and J are TRBV7-6 and TRBJ2-5, with D hard to call. The CDR3 loop spans 13 amino acids. The V gene lost 5 bases and the J gene lost 2 bases, with 9 bases spanning the gap. Per germline, CDR1 SGHVS and CDR2 FNYEAQ. CDR3 coding DNA: TGTGCCAGCAGCCCACATAATCAAGAGACCCAGTACTTC. Translation gives CASSPHNQETQYF. The complete variable domain, with remaining parts taken from reference TRBV7-6 and TRBJ2-5, reads GAGVSQSPRYKVTKRGQDVALRCDPISGHVSLYWYRQALGQGPEFLTYFNYEAQQDKSGLPNDRFSAERPEGSISTLTIQRTEQRDSAMYRCASSPHNQETQYFGPGTRLLVL.

The rearrangement links TRBV29-1 to TRBJ1-1; 8 bases fit TRBD1. This CDR3 comprises 14 residues. The germline CDR1 and CDR2 sequences are SQVTM and ANQGSEA. Trimming took 6 bases from V and 5 from J; bases not matched to a gene: 11. The CDR3: CSVAPDREATEAFF. The CDR3 DNA reads as TGCAGCGTGGCTCCGGACAGGGAGGCGACTGAAGCTTTCTTT.

The gene calls are TRBV5-1 and TRBJ1-1; 8 positions match TRBD1. Germline V gene lookup returns CDR1 SGHRS and CDR2 YFSETQ. The CDR3 sequence is 15 residues long. Trimming took 4 bases from V and 1 from J; bases not matched to a gene: 6. As DNA, the CDR3 is TGCGCCAGCAGCCCGCAGGGGGCGGAGAACACTGAAGCTTTCTTT. Translated, it gives CASSPQGAENTEAFF.

The chain has TRBV15 and TRBJ2-5, with 11 positions matching TRBD2. V lost 1 base and J lost 2; bases outside the gene matches: 9. Germline CDR1 is LNHNV and CDR2 is YYDKDF (reference sequence). This CDR3 has 18 amino acids. In nucleotides, the CDR3 is TGTGCCACCAGCAGAGGGGATGTTGCTAGCGGGGGGCAAGAGACCCAGTACTTC. Translation: CATSRGDVASGGQETQYF.

V is TRBV12-3 or TRBV12-4 and J is TRBJ1-2; 8 nucleotides match TRBD1. V shed 6 bases and J 6 bases; nucleotides not matched to a gene: 6. The CDR3 covers 13 residues. CDR3 nucleotides: TGTGCCAGCAGCGCAGGGGGCTGGGATGGCTACACCTTC. This sequence encodes CASSAGGWDGYTF.

V gene TRBV19 combines with J gene TRBJ1-2, with TRBD1 identical over 8 bases. Looked up from germline, CDR1 is LNHDA and CDR2 is SQIVND (reference sequence). V shed 6 bases and J 4 bases; nucleotides not matched to a gene: 7. This CDR3 spans 14 amino acids. The CDR3 coding sequence is TGTGCCAGTAGCGATGGACAGGGCGGCTATGGCTACACCTTC. Translating it yields CASSDGQGGYGYTF.

The chain has TRBV27 and TRBJ2-3; D unclear. Germline CDR1 reads MNHEY; CDR2 reads SMNVEV (reference sequence). The CDR3 runs to 14 residues. Trimming left V 4 bases short and J 0 bases short, with 8 bases between. The CDR3 nucleotides read TGTGCCAGCAGTTCCGGGTCTAGCACAGATACGCAGTATTTT. Amino acid sequence: CASSSGSSTDTQYF.

V gene TRBV19 combines with J gene TRBJ1-4, with 7 bases aligning to TRBD1. The CDR3 length is 16 residues. V was pared by 4 bases and J by 0 bases, with 5 bases of the junction left unmatched. Germline CDR1 LNHDA, CDR2 SQIVND (reference sequence). CDR3 nucleotides: TGTGCCAGTAGTAGGGACAGCGGTGCAACTAATGAAAAACTGTTTTTT. This gives the protein CASSRDSGATNEKLFF. The whole variable domain, filled in from reference TRBV19 and TRBJ1-4, reads DGGITQSPKYLFRKEGQNVTLSCEQNLNHDAMYWYRQDPGQGLRLIYYSQIVNDFQKGDIAEGYSVSREKKESFPLTVTSAQKNPTAFYLCASSRDSGATNEKLFFGSGTQLSVL.

V gene TRBV6-5 combines with J gene TRBJ1-2; D uncertain. The ends were cut back, 5 bases at V and 8 bases at J, with 12 bases in the middle. Germline assignment: CDR1 MNHEY and CDR2 SVGAGI. The CDR3 is 12 amino acids. The CDR3, as DNA: TGTGCCAGCAGTCCAAGCGGAAAAGGCTACACCTTC. This encodes CASSPSGKGYTF.